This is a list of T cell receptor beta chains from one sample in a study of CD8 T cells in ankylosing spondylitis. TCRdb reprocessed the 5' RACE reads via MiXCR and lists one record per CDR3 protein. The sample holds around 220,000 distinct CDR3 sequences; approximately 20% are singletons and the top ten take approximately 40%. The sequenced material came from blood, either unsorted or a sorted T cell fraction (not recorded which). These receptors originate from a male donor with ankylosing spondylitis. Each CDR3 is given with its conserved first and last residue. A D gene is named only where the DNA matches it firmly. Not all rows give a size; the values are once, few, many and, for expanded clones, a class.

CDR3aa: CSVVIQGTNTEAFF
CDR3nt: TGCAGCGTCGTTATACAGGGGACGAACACTGAAGCTTTCTTT
len: 14
d_gene: TRBD1
v_gene: TRBV29-1
abundance: .
j_gene: TRBJ1-1

CDR3aa: CASSLLGQGPFSYQETQYF
CDR3nt: TGTGCCAGCAGTTTGCTGGGACAGGGACCCTTTTCGTACCAAGAGACCCAGTACTTC
len: 19
d_gene: TRBD1
v_gene: TRBV28
abundance: few
j_gene: TRBJ2-5

CDR3aa: CASSYGLETQYF
CDR3nt: TGTGCCAGCAGTTACGGGTTGGAGACCCAGTACTTC
len: 12
d_gene: .
v_gene: TRBV6-2/TRBV6-3
abundance: .
j_gene: TRBJ2-5

CDR3aa: CASSETSGVYYEQYF
CDR3nt: TGTGCCAGCAGTGAAACTAGCGGGGTTTACTACGAGCAGTACTTC
len: 15
d_gene: TRBD2
v_gene: TRBV2
abundance: few
j_gene: TRBJ2-7

CDR3aa: CASSLAGAQTFSYEQYF
CDR3nt: TGCGCCAGCAGCTTGGCAGGGGCCCAAACTTTTTCCTACGAGCAGTACTTC
len: 17
d_gene: .
v_gene: TRBV5-1
abundance: few
j_gene: TRBJ2-7

CDR3aa: CASSSMRSGELFF
CDR3nt: TGTGCCAGCAGCTCTATGCGGTCCGGGGAGCTGTTTTTT
len: 13
d_gene: .
v_gene: TRBV7-3
abundance: .
j_gene: TRBJ2-2

CDR3aa: CASSLAPGSTYEQYF
CDR3nt: TGTGCCAGCAGCTTAGCCCCAGGGTCAACCTACGAGCAGTACTTC
len: 15
d_gene: .
v_gene: TRBV7-8
abundance: many
j_gene: TRBJ2-7

CDR3aa: CASSQKDSSYNEQFF
CDR3nt: TGCGCCAGCAGCCAGAAGGACAGTTCCTACAATGAGCAGTTCTTC
len: 15
d_gene: .
v_gene: TRBV4-3
abundance: .
j_gene: TRBJ2-1

CDR3aa: CASSLDRDTEAFF
CDR3nt: TGTGCCAGCAGCTTAGATCGCGACACTGAAGCTTTCTTT
len: 13
d_gene: .
v_gene: TRBV11-3
abundance: .
j_gene: TRBJ1-1

CDR3aa: CASRGSEGASGMYYEQYF
CDR3nt: TGTGCCAGCAGGGGGTCGGAAGGAGCTAGCGGGATGTACTACGAGCAGTACTTC
len: 18
d_gene: TRBD2
v_gene: TRBV11-2
abundance: .
j_gene: TRBJ2-7

CDR3aa: CQGTTNTEAFF
CDR3nt: TGTCAAGGGACAACGAACACTGAAGCTTTCTTT
len: 11
d_gene: .
v_gene: TRBV30
abundance: few
j_gene: TRBJ1-1

CDR3aa: CASAAKISGNYEQYF
CDR3nt: TGCGCCTCAGCAGCCAAGATTTCCGGAAACTACGAGCAGTACTTC
len: 15
d_gene: .
v_gene: TRBV4-1
abundance: .
j_gene: TRBJ2-7

CDR3aa: CASSLDIAGREDNSPLHF
CDR3nt: TGTGCCAGCAGCTTGGATATTGCGGGCAGGGAAGATAATTCACCCCTCCACTTT
len: 18
d_gene: .
v_gene: TRBV5-5
abundance: .
j_gene: TRBJ1-6

CDR3aa: CASSIDGPYGYTF
CDR3nt: TGTGCCAGCAGCATAGACGGCCCCTATGGCTACACCTTC
len: 13
d_gene: .
v_gene: TRBV7-8
abundance: few
j_gene: TRBJ1-2

CDR3aa: CASSLASGGRLDGYTF
CDR3nt: TGTGCCAGCAGCTTAGCTTCAGGGGGCCGTCTTGATGGCTACACCTTC
len: 16
d_gene: TRBD1
v_gene: TRBV7-2
abundance: few
j_gene: TRBJ1-2

CDR3aa: CASRLTANTEAFF
CDR3nt: TGTGCCAGCAGGCTTACAGCTAACACTGAAGCTTTCTTT
len: 13
d_gene: .
v_gene: TRBV6-6
abundance: .
j_gene: TRBJ1-1

CDR3aa: CSVASSGYEQYF
CDR3nt: TGCAGCGTCGCTTCTAGCGGTTACGAGCAGTACTTC
len: 12
d_gene: TRBD2
v_gene: TRBV29-1
abundance: .
j_gene: TRBJ2-7

CDR3aa: CASSTDAMDSPLHF
CDR3nt: TGTGCCAGCAGTACGGACGCAATGGATTCACCCCTCCACTTT
len: 14
d_gene: .
v_gene: TRBV12-3/TRBV12-4
abundance: many
j_gene: TRBJ1-6

CDR3aa: CASSTLDRYQETQYF
CDR3nt: TGTGCCAGCAGTACCCTCGACAGGTACCAAGAGACCCAGTACTTC
len: 15
d_gene: .
v_gene: TRBV27
abundance: .
j_gene: TRBJ2-5

CDR3aa: CASSPTGAEVYEQYF
CDR3nt: TGTGCCAGCAGCCCAACAGGGGCGGAGGTTTACGAGCAGTACTTC
len: 15
d_gene: TRBD1
v_gene: TRBV2
abundance: .
j_gene: TRBJ2-7

CDR3aa: CASSIRTGTEAFF
CDR3nt: TGTGCCAGCAGTATCCGGACAGGCACTGAAGCTTTCTTT
len: 13
d_gene: TRBD1
v_gene: TRBV12-3/TRBV12-4
abundance: .
j_gene: TRBJ1-1

CDR3aa: CASSLLGVEQYF
CDR3nt: TGTGCCAGCAGTTTACTGGGGGTCGAGCAGTACTTC
len: 12
d_gene: .
v_gene: TRBV12-3/TRBV12-4
abundance: few
j_gene: TRBJ2-7

CDR3aa: CASSLPTVTYEQYF
CDR3nt: TGCGCCAGCAGCCTCCCGACTGTGACCTACGAGCAGTACTTC
len: 14
d_gene: .
v_gene: TRBV4-1
abundance: few
j_gene: TRBJ2-7

CDR3aa: CASSQREGGRTDTQYF
CDR3nt: TGTGCCAGCAGTCAGCGGGAGGGCGGGAGAACAGATACGCAGTATTTT
len: 16
d_gene: TRBD2
v_gene: TRBV6-1
abundance: .
j_gene: TRBJ2-3

CDR3aa: CASSLAATVKESDYGYTF
CDR3nt: TGTGCCAGCAGCTTAGCCGCCACAGTTAAGGAAAGTGACTATGGCTACACCTTC
len: 18
d_gene: .
v_gene: TRBV11-1
abundance: few
j_gene: TRBJ1-2

CDR3aa: CATRNTGGAYIQYF
CDR3nt: TGTGCCACCAGAAACACAGGGGGCGCGTACATTCAGTACTTC
len: 14
d_gene: TRBD1
v_gene: TRBV24-1
abundance: .
j_gene: TRBJ2-4

CDR3aa: CASSFYRVDTGELFF
CDR3nt: TGTGCCAGCAGTTTTTACAGGGTTGACACCGGGGAGCTGTTTTTT
len: 15
d_gene: .
v_gene: TRBV6-5
abundance: few
j_gene: TRBJ2-2

CDR3aa: CASSSPGLETPDTQYF
CDR3nt: TGTGCCAGCAGCTCCCCGGGACTAGAAACCCCAGATACGCAGTATTTT
len: 16
d_gene: TRBD2
v_gene: TRBV7-9
abundance: few
j_gene: TRBJ2-3

CDR3aa: CASSESRGYEQYF
CDR3nt: TGTGCCAGCAGCGAATCTAGGGGCTACGAGCAGTACTTC
len: 13
d_gene: .
v_gene: TRBV13
abundance: many
j_gene: TRBJ2-7